These 5 T cell receptor beta chains were sequenced from one sample in a study of cytomegalovirus exposure and HLA in healthy donors. The PCR was carried out with 60 Vbeta primers and 13 Jbeta primers. Data came from immunoSEQ multiplex PCR; TCRdb stores just in-frame clones and leaves some out. The sample shows 130,000 or so clones, about 80% of them seen only once. The specimen was PBMCs. Receptor source: a woman aged 45-65 years in good health and CMV-seropositive.

In its sample, this clone was seen a few times. The gene calls are TRBV7-9 and TRBJ1-5, with TRBD1 as a possible D gene (5 bases). This CDR3 has 15 amino acids. V lost 1 base and J lost 4, with 11 bases in between. Germline CDR1 reads SEHNR; CDR2 reads FQNEAQ (reference sequence). In nucleotides, the CDR3 is TGTGCCAGCAGCTTAGTCCAGGGCCCAAATCAGCCCCAGCATTTT. Its translation is CASSLVQGPNQPQHF.

This rearrangement joins TRBV6-5 to TRBJ1-3; 9 bases are shared with TRBD1. The CDR3 runs 13 residues. Germline loops: CDR1 MNHEY, CDR2 SVGAGI. Trimming at V came to 4 bases and at J to 9 bases, leaving 4 bases not matched to a gene. The CDR3 region has the DNA TGTGCCAGCAGTTCCCCGGGACAGGGCACCATATATTTT. This translates into CASSSPGQGTIYF.

Only a few counts were recorded for this clone. The V call is TRBV10-3, the J call TRBJ2-7; 7 nucleotides align to TRBD2. V gave up 3 bases and J gave up 1 base; unmatched junction bases: 12. CDR3 length equals 17 residues. Germline-derived CDR1 and CDR2 are ENHRY and SYGVKD. DNA of the CDR3: TGTGCCATCAGTGATTTGGTTGGCGGGAGAGAGTCCTACGAGCAGTACTTC. It yields the protein CAISDLVGGRESYEQYF.

The chain combines TRBV5-6 with TRBJ1-5, with a tentative D call TRBD1 (6 bases). From germline, CDR1 is SGHDT and CDR2 YYEEEE. Trimming shortened V by 2 bases and J by 1 base, and 10 bases separated the two germline ends. The CDR3 totals 15 residues. CDR3 sequence: CASSFSQGSNQPQHF. CDR3 sequence (DNA): TGTGCCAGCAGCTTTTCACAGGGCAGCAATCAGCCCCAGCATTTT. Supplemented by reference TRBV5-6 and TRBJ1-5, the full variable domain reads DAGVTQSPTHLIKTRGQQVTLRCSPKSGHDTVSWYQQALGQGPQFIFQYYEEEERQRGNFPDRFSGHQFPNYSSELNVNALLLGDSALYLCASSFSQGSNQPQHFGDGTRLSIL.

A remark on this clone: A read error may produce the germline difference seen at one junction end. The chain recombines TRBV9 with TRBJ2-3, with D possibly TRBD2 on 5 matching bases. The CDR3 is made up of 14 amino acids. Germline loops: CDR1 SGDLS, CDR2 YYNGEE. In DNA form, the CDR3 reads TGTGCCAGCAGCGTGTCTAGCTCCACAGATACACAGTATTTT. It yields the protein CASSVSSSTDTQYF.